This TCR beta chain was documented in a study of blood T cell repertoires in COVID-19 (dated by TCRdb to 2019 to 2021). For the wider study: The collaborator samples originated in the United States, Italy and Spain and spanned the acute and convalescent phases of COVID-19. The prospective study material was composed of cDNA or gDNA derived from T cells, B-cell-depleted T cells, or PBMCs. The dataset comprised deeply sampled blood TCRbeta repertoires from subjects exposed to, actively infected with, or recovered from COVID-19. The repertoires were released in a freely available public database intended as a resource for research on the immune response to SARS-CoV-2. The samples were drawn from the first 160 participants of the ongoing ImmuneRACE study and from 1,254 subjects provided by 6 global collaborators. The sample metadata nearly always contained a de-identified subject ID, COVID-19 status, age in years and sex. Where available, HLA class I and class II types were taken from metadata supplied by the sample provider and were not determined by assay-based typing.

The CDR3 runs 13 amino acids, cysteine and phenylalanine included. CDR3 DNA is the only sequence kept; it has 39 bases, read in frame from the first base. V and J lose 5 bases and 9 bases, and a span of 14 bases separates them. From a lookup of the germline V gene (reference sequence), CDR1 and CDR2 are LNHDA and SQIVND. TCRbeta CDR3 regions were amplified from genomic DNA using the immunoSEQ Assay, a bias-controlled multiplex PCR. The authors' pipeline ran thus. Nucleated cell counts per sample were estimated from amplification of reference gene primers within the assay. To quantify the absolute abundance of each unique TCRbeta CDR3 rearrangement, sequence reads were collapsed and filtered. For each sample, productive Simpson clonality was calculated by taking the square root of Simpson's diversity index across productive rearrangements. Sourced from immuneACCESS, this table was stored by TCRdb with only in-frame sequences that have V and J called. A share of the clones is absent; for the studies checked, an unresolved V gene accounts for under half, and the remainder has no known explanation. D and trimming come from the DNA, and the V and J calls and clone size come from that table. This sample holds 260,000 or so clones; roughly 85% were observed only once. The ten largest account for approximately 4% of the sample.

Enrolling through a virtual design, the prospective study's participants ranged in age from roughly 18 to 90 years and lived across roughly 23 United States geographic areas. In the prospective study, participants were assigned to cohorts based on the clinical history participants reported in a screening survey and a study questionnaire. Exposed participants were defined as having been in contact with someone with a PCR-confirmed or clinician-diagnosed COVID-19 case within 2 weeks of study entry. Mobile phlebotomists in the prospective study collected whole blood, serum and a nasopharyngeal or oropharyngeal swab from every participant. Prospective study participants could optionally give additional blood draws and questionnaires over a roughly 2-month period. Blood samples from the prospective study were shipped frozen or at room temperature prior to DNA extraction. Worth noting for this clone: Its target antigen remains unknown. Per-base quality was not reported, and no clone a single base away is much larger than it.

What the work shows at the level of the full study, not this receptor alone: The amount of clinical and demographic metadata varied by source and participant and was provided uncurated.

The chain links TRBV19 with TRBJ2-4; TRBD2 might be the D gene, on 6 matching bases. The clonotype originates from a woman in her 40s who had been exposed to COVID-19. Sequenced input: PBMCs or T cells enriched from blood (not recorded which). The CDR3 is CASSPRDFTIQYF. The sequence in DNA is TGTGCCAGTAGTCCCCGGGACTTTACCATTCAGTACTTC.